Sequencing of this T cell receptor (beta chain) was carried out in a study of T cell responses to AZD1222 COVID-19 vaccine. Clones were read by immunoSEQ multiplex PCR, and TCRdb kept only the in-frame ones, dropping some. The sample lists about 130,000 clones; about nine tenths were seen once. Germline values: CDR1 SGHTA, CDR2 FQGNSA. The CDR3 covers 15 residues. Between the trimmed V and J ends, which lost 1 base and 7 bases, there was a span of 13 bases. Sequenced here: peripheral blood, sampled on day 0 of AZD1222 vaccination. The rearrangement uses TRBV7-2 and TRBJ1-4; D not resolved. The source is an adult in good health. The CDR3 sequence is CASSLGSRRGEKLFF. CDR3 bases: TGTGCCAGCAGCTTAGGATCCCGACGGGGTGAAAAACTGTTTTTT.